This record concerns one T cell receptor beta chain sequence. This record comes from a study of OX40 agonist ivuxolimab in advanced cancers. This CDR3 has 14 residues. Looked up from germline, CDR1 is MNHNS and CDR2 is SASEGT. Deletions cut 6 bases from V and 2 bases from J, with 10 bases between. Data came from immunoSEQ multiplex PCR; TCRdb stores just in-frame clones and leaves some out. The data show under 60,000 clones, 85% to 90% seen once. This chain joins TRBV6-1 and TRBJ2-2; D is perhaps TRBD2 (6 bases). The starting material was CD4+ or CD8+ T cells sorted from blood, obtained in a trial of the OX40 agonist ivuxolimab. The TCR comes from an adult with an advanced solid tumor such as melanoma, head and neck, liver or kidney cancer. CDR3 sequence (DNA): TGTGCCAGCAGCCGGGACTCAAACACCGGGGAGCTGTTTTTT. This gives the protein CASSRDSNTGELFF.